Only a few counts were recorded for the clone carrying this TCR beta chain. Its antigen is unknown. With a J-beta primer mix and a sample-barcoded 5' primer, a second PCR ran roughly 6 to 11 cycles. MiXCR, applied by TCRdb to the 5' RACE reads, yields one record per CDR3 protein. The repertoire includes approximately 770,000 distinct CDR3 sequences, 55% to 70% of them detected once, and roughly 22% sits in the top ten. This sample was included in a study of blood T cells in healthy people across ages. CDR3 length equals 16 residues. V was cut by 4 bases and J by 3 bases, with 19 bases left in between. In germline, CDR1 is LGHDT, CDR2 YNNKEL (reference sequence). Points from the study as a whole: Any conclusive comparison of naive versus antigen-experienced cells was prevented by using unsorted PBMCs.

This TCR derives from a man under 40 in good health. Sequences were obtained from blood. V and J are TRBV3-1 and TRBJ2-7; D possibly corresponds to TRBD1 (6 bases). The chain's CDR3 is CASSRTGTMAFYEQYF. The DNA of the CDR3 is TGTGCCAGCAGCCGCACCGGGACAATGGCCTTCTACGAGCAGTACTTC.